This TCR beta chain was sequenced during a study of identical twins. The V segment lost 10 bases and the J segment 8 bases; nucleotides outside the gene matches: 12. CDR3 length equals 13 residues. From germline, CDR1 is SNHLY and CDR2 FYNNEI. With template switching, a universal primer site was added, and the cDNA carried unique molecular identifiers. TCRdb recomputed calls from the 5' RACE reads with MiXCR, one row per CDR3 protein. The sample records 350,000 or so distinct CDR3 sequences, approximately 13% being singletons. No donor was unhealthy or non-Caucasian. This clonotype has more than one count but fewer than ten. What it recognizes is unknown. Overall study results and limits: Abundant beta clonotypes from cord blood bore fewer insertions; memory repertoires lacked this pattern.

The sample also formed part of further work on yellow fever vaccine responses in identical twins. That report notes: Twins' T cell vaccine responses reportedly looked partly convergent, partly personalized.

The chain links TRBV2 to TRBJ1-2, with TRBD1 matching 8 bases. This clonotype was sampled from a woman aged 18-29 years in good health. Sequencing input: CD8+ T cells sorted from blood. The CDR3 coding sequence is TGTGCCACCAAGACGAGACAGGGGTTGGGCTACACCTTC. Translated, it gives CATKTRQGLGYTF.